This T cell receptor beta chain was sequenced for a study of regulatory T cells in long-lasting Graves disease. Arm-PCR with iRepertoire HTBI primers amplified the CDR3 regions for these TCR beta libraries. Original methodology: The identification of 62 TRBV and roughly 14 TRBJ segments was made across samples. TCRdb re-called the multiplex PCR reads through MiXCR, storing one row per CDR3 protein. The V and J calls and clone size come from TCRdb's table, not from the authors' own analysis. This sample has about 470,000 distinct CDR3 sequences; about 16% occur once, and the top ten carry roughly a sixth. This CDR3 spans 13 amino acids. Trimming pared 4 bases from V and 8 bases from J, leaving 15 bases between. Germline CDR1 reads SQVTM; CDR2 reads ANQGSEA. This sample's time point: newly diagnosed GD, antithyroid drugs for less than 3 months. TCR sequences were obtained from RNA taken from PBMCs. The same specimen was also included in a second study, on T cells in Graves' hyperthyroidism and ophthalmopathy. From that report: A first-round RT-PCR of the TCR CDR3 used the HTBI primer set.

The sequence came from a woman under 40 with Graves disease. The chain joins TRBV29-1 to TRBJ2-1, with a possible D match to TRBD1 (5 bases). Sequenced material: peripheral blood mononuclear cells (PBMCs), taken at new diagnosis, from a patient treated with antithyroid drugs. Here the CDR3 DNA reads TGCAGCGTTGCCTTTAATGAAGGGGATGAGCAGTTCTTC. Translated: CSVAFNEGDEQFF.